The rows below give T cell receptor beta chains drawn from one sample of a study of identical twins. TCRdb re-analysed the 5' RACE reads in MiXCR, keeping a single row per CDR3 protein. This sample yields approximately 550,000 distinct CDR3 sequences, of which about 22% are seen a single time; approximately 0.49% belongs to the top ten. This same sample was also taken into another study, of yellow fever vaccine responses in identical twins.

Source material: CD4+ T cells sorted from blood. All receptors derive from a woman aged 18 to 35 in good health. Each CDR3 is given with its conserved first and last residue. A D gene is named only where the DNA matches it firmly. Clone size is shown for a subset of rows, as once, few, many or a class of expanded clone.

NA,NA,TRBV6-4,15,TRBJ2-3,CASSDIGRGADTQYF,TGTGCCAGCAGTGATATTGGTCGAGGAGCAGATACGCAGTATTTT
NA,few,TRBV20-1,17,TRBJ2-3,CSATLGGARRSTDTQYF,TGCAGTGCTACCTTAGGCGGGGCGCGACGTAGCACAGATACGCAGTATTTT
NA,few,TRBV4-1,14,TRBJ2-1,CASSQEQGAFEQFF,TGCGCCAGCAGCCAAGAACAGGGTGCTTTTGAGCAGTTCTTC
TRBD2,few,TRBV29-1,16,TRBJ2-7,CSVGGLAETSYERQYF,TGCAGCGTAGGGGGACTAGCGGAAACCTCCTACGAGCGGCAGTACTTC
NA,NA,TRBV5-1,16,TRBJ2-3,CASSLGQRLGTDTQYF,TGCGCCAGCAGCTTGGGACAGCGCTTGGGGACAGATACGCAGTATTTT
NA,few,TRBV12-3/TRBV12-4,14,TRBJ1-1,CASRSNGERTEAFF,TGTGCCAGCAGATCAAACGGGGAACGCACTGAAGCTTTCTTT
NA,NA,TRBV15,15,TRBJ2-7,CATSGGLTSSYEQYF,TGTGCCACCAGCGGCGGTCTTACTAGCTCCTACGAGCAGTACTTC
NA,NA,TRBV19,15,TRBJ1-2,CASSIGVRDNYGYTF,TGTGCCAGTAGTATAGGAGTCAGGGATAACTATGGCTACACCTTC
NA,NA,TRBV3-1,14,TRBJ1-1,CASSQDPASLEAFF,TGTGCCAGCAGCCAAGATCCGGCCAGCCTTGAAGCTTTCTTT
NA,NA,TRBV7-9,14,TRBJ1-6,CASSPSGSPRSLHF,TGTGCCAGCAGCCCAAGCGGCTCTCCGAGGTCCCTCCACTTT
TRBD1,NA,TRBV18,16,TRBJ1-5,CASSLARGTGNQPQHF,TGTGCCAGCTCACTGGCCAGGGGGACGGGCAATCAGCCCCAGCATTTT
TRBD2,few,TRBV7-9,13,TRBJ2-7,CASSRTSTYEQYF,TGTGCCAGCAGCAGGACTAGCACCTACGAGCAGTACTTC
TRBD1,NA,TRBV4-2,17,TRBJ2-5,CASSPYQGTGSQETQYF,TGTGCCAGCAGCCCATACCAGGGGACAGGGTCCCAAGAGACCCAGTACTTC
TRBD2,NA,TRBV12-3/TRBV12-4,18,TRBJ2-5,CASSSGTSGRGGQETQYF,TGTGCCAGCAGTTCAGGGACTAGCGGGAGAGGAGGTCAAGAGACCCAGTACTTC
NA,few,TRBV20-1,13,TRBJ2-1,CSAAIPGDNEQFF,TGCAGTGCTGCCATACCGGGGGACAATGAGCAGTTCTTC
NA,NA,TRBV19,15,TRBJ2-2,CASNRAGLNTGELFF,TGTGCCAGTAATCGGGCAGGGCTAAACACCGGGGAGCTGTTTTTT
TRBD1,few,TRBV15,18,TRBJ2-3,CATSGTGGAGVRPDTQYF,TGTGCCACCAGCGGGACAGGGGGCGCGGGGGTACGCCCCGATACGCAGTATTTT
NA,NA,TRBV20-1,14,TRBJ2-3,CSARVAINTDTQYF,TGCAGTGCTAGGGTGGCTATTAACACAGATACGCAGTATTTT
TRBD2,few,TRBV5-1,18,TRBJ2-3,CASSRFSGGDLSTDTQYF,TGCGCCAGCAGCAGATTTAGCGGGGGCGACCTTAGCACAGATACGCAGTATTTT
TRBD2,few,TRBV3-1,15,TRBJ2-3,CASSRLAGVTDTQYF,TGTGCCAGCAGCCGACTAGCGGGGGTCACAGATACGCAGTATTTT
TRBD2,NA,TRBV5-1,15,TRBJ2-7,CASSLGAGGSDEQYF,TGCGCCAGCAGCTTGGGGGCGGGAGGTTCCGACGAGCAGTACTTC
NA,few,TRBV11-2,14,TRBJ2-3,CASSLVANTDTQYF,TGTGCCAGCAGCTTAGTGGCTAATACAGATACGCAGTATTTT
TRBD2,few,TRBV11-1,17,TRBJ2-7,CASSSTGLADHSYEQYF,TGTGCCAGCAGCTCTACAGGACTAGCGGATCACTCCTACGAGCAGTACTTC
TRBD2,NA,TRBV5-1,15,TRBJ2-7,CASSLVRGSSYEQYF,TGCGCCAGCAGCTTGGTGCGGGGGAGCTCCTACGAGCAGTACTTC
NA,few,TRBV2,14,TRBJ1-5,CASKPAGGNQPQHF,TGTGCCAGCAAGCCGGCCGGGGGCAATCAGCCCCAGCATTTT
NA,few,TRBV7-9,17,TRBJ2-1,CASSAWGGDTVVNEQFF,TGTGCCAGCAGCGCATGGGGAGGCGACACTGTGGTCAATGAGCAGTTCTTC
NA,many,TRBV12-3/TRBV12-4,15,TRBJ1-5,CASSPQDSSNQPQHF,TGTGCCAGCAGTCCCCAGGACAGCAGCAATCAGCCCCAGCATTTT
TRBD2,NA,TRBV12-3/TRBV12-4,16,TRBJ2-2,CASSLTRGVDTGELFF,TGTGCCAGCAGTTTAACCCGGGGGGTTGACACCGGGGAGCTGTTTTTT
NA,NA,TRBV7-9,14,TRBJ1-4,CASSPSGSNEKLFF,TGTGCCAGCAGCCCATCGGGGAGTAATGAAAAACTGTTTTTT
NA,NA,TRBV29-1,14,TRBJ1-1,CSVWSGQLNTEAFF,TGCAGCGTTTGGTCAGGGCAGCTGAACACTGAAGCTTTCTTT
NA,NA,TRBV7-3,13,TRBJ2-2,CASSTQTGGELFF,TGTGCCAGCAGCACTCAGACGGGGGGGGAGCTGTTTTTT
TRBD2,NA,TRBV7-2,15,TRBJ2-3,CASSQGLARGDTQYF,TGTGCCAGCAGCCAGGGACTAGCACGGGGAGATACGCAGTATTTT
TRBD1,few,TRBV2,15,TRBJ2-7,CASSEKGAYRYEQYF,TGTGCCAGCAGTGAGAAGGGGGCATATAGGTACGAGCAGTACTTC
NA,NA,TRBV2,15,TRBJ2-1,CASSEEGGLYNEQFF,TGTGCCAGCAGTGAAGAAGGGGGGCTCTACAATGAGCAGTTCTTC
TRBD2,few,TRBV12-3/TRBV12-4,15,TRBJ2-1,CASSLGLAGTLAQFF,TGTGCCAGCAGTTTAGGGCTAGCGGGGACCCTTGCGCAGTTCTTC
NA,NA,TRBV20-1,15,TRBJ2-3,CSHLGLAASTDTQYF,TGCAGCCACTTGGGGCTGGCGGCTAGCACAGATACGCAGTATTTT
NA,few,TRBV15,17,TRBJ2-7,CATSSRHPPGPDDEQYF,TGTGCCACCAGCAGCCGACACCCTCCGGGACCGGACGACGAGCAGTACTTC
NA,few,TRBV9,14,TRBJ2-5,CASSVGGSGETQYF,TGTGCCAGCAGCGTAGGGGGTAGTGGAGAGACCCAGTACTTC
TRBD1,NA,TRBV10-2,15,TRBJ1-4,CASSESGTGGKKLFF,TGCGCCAGCAGTGAGTCAGGGACAGGGGGCAAAAAACTGTTTTTT
NA,few,TRBV20-1,12,TRBJ1-2,CSIPGPNYGYTF,TGCAGTATTCCCGGGCCGAACTATGGCTACACCTTC
NA,NA,TRBV12-3/TRBV12-4,17,TRBJ1-2,CASIPSGAGGLSYGYTF,TGTGCCAGCATTCCTTCCGGGGCGGGAGGGTTGAGCTATGGCTACACCTTC
TRBD1,NA,TRBV5-1,15,TRBJ2-1,CASSIGQGAVDEQFF,TGCGCCAGCAGCATAGGACAGGGGGCGGTTGATGAGCAGTTCTTC
NA,NA,TRBV12-3/TRBV12-4,15,TRBJ2-1,CASSRSSHSYNEQFF,TGTGCCAGCAGTCGCTCTAGCCATTCCTACAATGAGCAGTTCTTC
NA,once,TRBV12-3/TRBV12-4,11,TRBJ2-3,CASGGATQQYF,TGTGCCAGCGGGGGGGCTACCCAGCAGTATTTT
TRBD2,NA,TRBV6-1,15,TRBJ2-2,CASRRLAGDSGELFF,TGTGCCAGCAGACGACTAGCGGGAGATTCCGGGGAGCTGTTTTTT
TRBD1,NA,TRBV28,16,TRBJ2-1,CASGPTGQGFYNEQFF,TGTGCCAGCGGACCAACGGGACAGGGGTTCTACAATGAGCAGTTCTTC
NA,few,TRBV10-3,12,TRBJ1-1,CAVGSAGSEAFF,TGTGCCGTCGGATCCGCTGGCAGTGAAGCTTTCTTT
NA,many,TRBV20-1,12,TRBJ2-3,CSARGPADTQYF,TGCAGTGCTAGGGGCCCGGCAGATACGCAGTATTTT
TRBD1,NA,TRBV11-2,14,TRBJ1-2,CASSPGGQGWGYTF,TGTGCCAGCAGCCCGGGAGGACAGGGCTGGGGCTACACCTTC
TRBD1,once,TRBV6-5,15,TRBJ2-1,CASSYFQGVYNEQFF,TGTGCCAGCAGTTACTTCCAGGGGGTTTACAATGAGCAGTTCTTC